This is a list of T cell receptor beta chains from one sample in a study of blood T cells in healthy people across ages. TCRdb re-derived calls from the 5' RACE reads in MiXCR, one entry per CDR3 protein. The sample shows 1,800,000 or so distinct CDR3 sequences, 30% to 40% of them seen only once. The specimen sequenced was blood. These receptors all come from a human donor in good health. Both conserved end residues are trimmed from each CDR3. The order of the fields is V gene, J gene, CDR3 protein.

v_call: TRBV7-3; j_call: TRBJ2-7; cdr3_aa: ATSVGAGYEQY
v_call: TRBV5-1; j_call: TRBJ2-7; cdr3_aa: ASSPNYYEQY
v_call: TRBV3-1; j_call: TRBJ1-2; cdr3_aa: ASSHDYGYT
v_call: TRBV28; j_call: TRBJ2-2; cdr3_aa: ASIKGTGLTGELF
v_call: TRBV12-3/TRBV12-4; j_call: TRBJ2-5; cdr3_aa: ASSLVGFGETQY
v_call: TRBV7-2; j_call: TRBJ1-5; cdr3_aa: ASSLVGGLNQPQH
v_call: TRBV12-5; j_call: TRBJ1-2; cdr3_aa: ASGADRTTGVEGYT
v_call: TRBV7-2; j_call: TRBJ2-3; cdr3_aa: ASSWRTGLAGGTDTQY
v_call: TRBV5-1; j_call: TRBJ2-1; cdr3_aa: ASSPFYAGVNNEQF
v_call: TRBV24-1; j_call: TRBJ2-3; cdr3_aa: ASSDPGQGRDTQY
v_call: TRBV6-2/TRBV6-3; j_call: TRBJ2-3; cdr3_aa: ASSSMGGMDTQY
v_call: TRBV20-1; j_call: TRBJ1-2; cdr3_aa: SAIGQDLSGYT
v_call: TRBV7-9; j_call: TRBJ2-4; cdr3_aa: ASSLWENIQY
v_call: TRBV29-1; j_call: TRBJ2-3; cdr3_aa: SVPQDRPSADTQY
v_call: TRBV28; j_call: TRBJ1-2; cdr3_aa: ASRETGAYYGYT
v_call: TRBV29-1; j_call: TRBJ1-2; cdr3_aa: SGTDEGYGYT
v_call: TRBV5-6; j_call: TRBJ2-5; cdr3_aa: ASSLGQALQY
v_call: TRBV24-1; j_call: TRBJ2-1; cdr3_aa: ATSDALVGIYNEQF